Listed below are T cell receptor beta chains from one sample, sequenced in a study of shared clonotypes between healthy human individuals. Using immunoSEQ multiplex PCR, the repertoire was profiled, and TCRdb retains in-frame clones only, with some absent. The repertoire consists of approximately 940,000 clones, with about 80% occurring once and the leading ten covering roughly 1.5%. Sample: memory CD4+ T cells sorted from blood. The receptors come from a young man in good health. CDR3s leave out the opening cysteine and the closing phenylalanine or tryptophan. D genes are given only for firm matches. A clone size is listed for some rows: how often the clone was seen (once, few, many), or a class if it is expanded.

TRBJ1-4	TRBV18	NA	NA	ASSLRGDEKLF
TRBJ1-3	TRBV5-4	TRBD1	NA	ASSLGGQGVIPGNTIY
TRBJ1-4	TRBV4-1	NA	few	ASSQVQGNEKLF
TRBJ1-4	TRBV28	NA	NA	ASSLVLDRKLF
TRBJ2-5	TRBV18	TRBD2	NA	ASSPRRGERRETQY
TRBJ2-7	TRBV7-6	TRBD1	NA	ASSLAGQGGHEQY
TRBJ1-4	TRBV2	TRBD1	NA	ASSADRGSNEKLF
TRBJ2-4	TRBV7-9	NA	NA	ASSLGVAKNIQY
TRBJ2-7	TRBV7-9	NA	once	ASSLGRGYEQY
TRBJ2-1	TRBV5-4	TRBD2	NA	ASSSSGGSEQF
TRBJ2-7	TRBV6-1	NA	many	ASSEYSSSYEQY
TRBJ2-4	TRBV7-2	NA	NA	ASSLEGNAKNIQY
TRBJ2-7	TRBV21-1	NA	NA	ASSDRARGSPYEQY
TRBJ2-2	TRBV30	TRBD1	NA	AWSVQGGGKLF
TRBJ2-6	TRBV5-1	TRBD1	few	ASSSDRAGANVLT
TRBJ2-5	TRBV9	TRBD2	NA	ASSGTSEGTQY
TRBJ2-4	TRBV7-2	NA	NA	ASSPPGLSLAKNIQY
TRBJ2-3	TRBV5-4	NA	NA	ASSYDVSTDTQY
TRBJ1-2	TRBV29-1	NA	NA	SVDRIGGYT
TRBJ2-3	TRBV9	NA	NA	ASSVGRSSTDTQY
TRBJ1-6	TRBV19	NA	few	ASTRTSMGNSPLH
TRBJ2-3	TRBV27	NA	few	ASSVFWGTDTQY
TRBJ2-1	TRBV12-5	NA	NA	ASGHDILEQF
TRBJ2-5	TRBV6-6	NA	NA	ASSKERSQETQY
TRBJ1-1	TRBV2	NA	NA	ASSNSMNTEAF
TRBJ2-1	TRBV7-8	NA	NA	ASRRGGNNEQF
TRBJ2-5	TRBV6-6	TRBD2	NA	ASSNPSGGFQETQY
TRBJ2-3	TRBV10-3	TRBD2	NA	AITDGTSGGIDTQY
NA	TRBV4-1	TRBD2	NA	ASSQVRPSGLYEQY
TRBJ1-2	TRBV6-6	NA	NA	ASNPGTRYGYT
TRBJ2-5	TRBV5-1	TRBD2	NA	ASSPGGSGGETQY
TRBJ2-2	TRBV16	NA	NA	ASSQSRELF
TRBJ2-5	TRBV5-1	NA	NA	ASSLGAGAETQY
TRBJ2-6	TRBV27	TRBD1	NA	ASSLSGTGDRANVLT
TRBJ2-5	TRBV19	TRBD2	NA	ASRPAGEETQY
TRBJ2-7	TRBV4-3	TRBD2	NA	ASSQDLGTSGRGDEQY
TRBJ2-3	TRBV6-1	NA	NA	ASSEQGGGTDTQY
TRBJ1-4	TRBV15	TRBD1	NA	ATSPRDSGFNEKLF
TRBJ2-3	TRBV19	TRBD2	NA	ASKLGPPGGTQY
TRBJ1-3	TRBV7-9	NA	many	ASSLTGNTIY
TRBJ2-7	TRBV2	TRBD2	NA	ASSRLAGDGEQY
TRBJ1-4	TRBV5-4	NA	NA	ASSPDRYNEKLF
TRBJ1-6	TRBV19	TRBD1	NA	ASSIGQVNSPLH
TRBJ2-7	TRBV11-2	NA	NA	ASSLARGGPYEQY
TRBJ1-6	TRBV2	NA	NA	ASSETRDSPLH
TRBJ2-2	TRBV7-2	NA	NA	ASSLALGTGELF
TRBJ2-7	TRBV7-2	TRBD1	NA	ASSRQGTASYEQY
TRBJ1-3	TRBV7-5	NA	NA	ARSLKEEVSSGNTIY
TRBJ1-4	TRBV4-2	NA	NA	ASSPQAVGAATNEKLF
TRBJ2-5	TRBV10-3	NA	NA	ATGAGTETQY
TRBJ1-1	TRBV6-6	NA	NA	ASSPRQANTEAF
TRBJ2-3	TRBV28	TRBD1	NA	ASVMDRAADTQY